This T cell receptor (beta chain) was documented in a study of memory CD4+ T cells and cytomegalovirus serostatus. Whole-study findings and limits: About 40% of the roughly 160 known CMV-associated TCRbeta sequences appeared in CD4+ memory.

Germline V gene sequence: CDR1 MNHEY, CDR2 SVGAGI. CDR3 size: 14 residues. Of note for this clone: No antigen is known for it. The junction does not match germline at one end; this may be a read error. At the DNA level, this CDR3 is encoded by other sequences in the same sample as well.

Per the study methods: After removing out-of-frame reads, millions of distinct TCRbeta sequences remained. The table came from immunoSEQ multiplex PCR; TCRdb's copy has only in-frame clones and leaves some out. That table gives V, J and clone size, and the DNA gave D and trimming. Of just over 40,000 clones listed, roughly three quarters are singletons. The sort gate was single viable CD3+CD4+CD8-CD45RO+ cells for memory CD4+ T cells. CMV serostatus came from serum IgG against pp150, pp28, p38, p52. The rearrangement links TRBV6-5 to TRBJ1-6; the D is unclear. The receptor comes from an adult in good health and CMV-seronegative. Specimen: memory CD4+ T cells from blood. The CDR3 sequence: CASSPASYNSPLHF. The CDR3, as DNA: TGTGCCAGCAGCCCAGCCAGCTATAATTCACCTCTCCACTTT.